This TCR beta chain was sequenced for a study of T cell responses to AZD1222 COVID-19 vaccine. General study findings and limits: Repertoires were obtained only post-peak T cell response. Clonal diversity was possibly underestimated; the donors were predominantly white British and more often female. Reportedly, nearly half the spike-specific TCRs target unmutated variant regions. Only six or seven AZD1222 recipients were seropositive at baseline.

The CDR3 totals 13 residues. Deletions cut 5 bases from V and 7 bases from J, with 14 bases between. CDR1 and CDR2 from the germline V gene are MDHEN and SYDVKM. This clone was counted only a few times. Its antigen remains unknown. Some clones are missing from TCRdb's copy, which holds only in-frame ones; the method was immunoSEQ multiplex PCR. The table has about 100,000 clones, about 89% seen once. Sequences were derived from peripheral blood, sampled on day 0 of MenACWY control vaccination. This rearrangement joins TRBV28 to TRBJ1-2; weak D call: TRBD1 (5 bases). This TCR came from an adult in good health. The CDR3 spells CASSTGGSAGYTF. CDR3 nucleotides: TGTGCCAGCAGTACCGGGGGGTCGGCTGGCTACACCTTC.